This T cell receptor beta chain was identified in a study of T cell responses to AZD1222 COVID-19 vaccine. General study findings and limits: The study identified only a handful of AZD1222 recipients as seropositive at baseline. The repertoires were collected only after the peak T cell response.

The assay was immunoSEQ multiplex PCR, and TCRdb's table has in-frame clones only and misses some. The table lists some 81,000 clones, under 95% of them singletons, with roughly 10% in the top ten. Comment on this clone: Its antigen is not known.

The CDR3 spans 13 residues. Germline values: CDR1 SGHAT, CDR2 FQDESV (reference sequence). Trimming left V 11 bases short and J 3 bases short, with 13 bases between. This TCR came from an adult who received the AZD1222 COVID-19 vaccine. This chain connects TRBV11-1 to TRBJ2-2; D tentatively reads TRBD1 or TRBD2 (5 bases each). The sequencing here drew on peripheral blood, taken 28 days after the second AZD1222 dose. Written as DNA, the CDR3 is TGTGCCTGCAAGGGACCGTACACCGGGGAGCTGTTTTTT. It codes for CACKGPYTGELFF.